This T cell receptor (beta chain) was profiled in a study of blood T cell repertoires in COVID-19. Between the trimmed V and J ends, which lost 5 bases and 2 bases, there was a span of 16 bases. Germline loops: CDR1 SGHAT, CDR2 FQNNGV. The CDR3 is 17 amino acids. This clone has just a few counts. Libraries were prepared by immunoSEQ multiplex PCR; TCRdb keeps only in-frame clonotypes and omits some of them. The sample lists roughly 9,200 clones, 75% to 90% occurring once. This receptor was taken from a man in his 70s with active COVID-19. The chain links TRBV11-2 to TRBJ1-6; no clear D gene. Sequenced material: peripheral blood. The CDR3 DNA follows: TGTGCCAGCAGCCCTTCCGGTAGCCGTACCTATAATTCACCCCTCCACTTT. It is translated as CASSPSGSRTYNSPLHF.